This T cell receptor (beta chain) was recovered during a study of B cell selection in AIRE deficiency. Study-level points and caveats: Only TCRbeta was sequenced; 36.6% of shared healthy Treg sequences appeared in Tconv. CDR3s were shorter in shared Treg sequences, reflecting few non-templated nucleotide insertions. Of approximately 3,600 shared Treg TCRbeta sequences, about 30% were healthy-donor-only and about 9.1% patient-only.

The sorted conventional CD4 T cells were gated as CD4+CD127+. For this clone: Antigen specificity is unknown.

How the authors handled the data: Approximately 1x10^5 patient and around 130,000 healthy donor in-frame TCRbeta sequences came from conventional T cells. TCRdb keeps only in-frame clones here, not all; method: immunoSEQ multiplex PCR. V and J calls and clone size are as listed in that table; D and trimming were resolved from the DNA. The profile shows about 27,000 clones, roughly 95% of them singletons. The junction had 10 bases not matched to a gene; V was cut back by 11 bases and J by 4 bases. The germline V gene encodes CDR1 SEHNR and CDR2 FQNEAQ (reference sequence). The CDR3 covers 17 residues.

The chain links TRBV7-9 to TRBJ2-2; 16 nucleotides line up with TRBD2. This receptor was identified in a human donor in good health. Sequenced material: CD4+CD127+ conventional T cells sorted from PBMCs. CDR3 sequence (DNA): TGTGCCTGGGGGACTAGCGGGAGGGCCGAAGGCACCGGGGAGCTGTTTTTT. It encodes CAWGTSGRAEGTGELFF.